This T cell receptor beta chain is drawn from a study of blood T cell repertoires in COVID-19. Study-wide context: From the United States, Italy and Spain came samples of acute and convalescent COVID-19.

One Seattle source followed patients from active infection through their disease course. Trimming cost V 4 bases and J 5 bases, with 9 bases left between them. The CDR3 is 13 residues long. The germline V gene encodes CDR1 SGHVS and CDR2 FQNEAQ. Methods used by the authors: Amplification of reference gene primers provided the estimated nucleated cell counts. The data were produced by immunoSEQ multiplex PCR, yet TCRdb's version contains in-frame clones alone and is incomplete. D and trimming come from the DNA, and the V and J calls and clone size come from that table. This table holds 220,000 or so clones, around 86% found once.

The chain recombines TRBV7-8 with TRBJ1-5; no definite D call. The sequencing sample was made of peripheral blood. The sequence derives from a woman aged 45-60 years with COVID-19, enrolled during active disease. The CDR3 DNA reads TGTGCCAGCAGCTGGAAGAGGGATCAGCCCCAGCATTTT. It is translated as CASSWKRDQPQHF.